The present TCR beta chain was sequenced within a study of early T cells in non-severe SARS-CoV-2 infection. Study-wide context: Chains stayed unpaired after sequencing of bulk RNA from unsorted whole blood. General study results and limits: The VDJdb matching leaned toward anti-spike CD8 responses and overlooked private and CD4 specificities.

The CDR3 has 15 amino acids. Germline-derived CDR1 and CDR2 are SGDLS and YYNGEE. The ends were cut back, 2 bases at V and 5 bases at J, with 13 bases in the middle. The sample holds many counts of this clonotype. The target antigen is unknown. As part of library construction, unique molecular identifiers were attached to individual cDNA molecules. MiXCR was run by TCRdb on the 5' RACE reads, yielding one entry per CDR3 protein. Here the sample spans around 27,000 distinct CDR3 sequences, over 8.5% being singletons. The receptor's source is an adult who was a healthcare worker with PCR-confirmed SARS-CoV-2 infection or an uninfected control (not recorded which). The V call is TRBV9, the J call TRBJ2-2, with a weak D call TRBD1 (6 bases). Sequenced input: whole blood. CDR3 protein: CASSVGTPLTGELFF. DNA of the CDR3: TGTGCCAGCAGCGTTGGGACACCATTGACCGGGGAGCTGTTTTTT.